Listed below are T cell receptor beta chains from one sample, sequenced in a study of monozygotic twins with cystic fibrosis. The table came from immunoSEQ multiplex PCR; TCRdb's copy has only in-frame clones and leaves some out. The sample carries 14,000 to 15,000 clones, approximately 85% recorded once. Sequenced input: blood. The receptors stem from a boy aged 5-17 years with cystic fibrosis. CDR3s include the opening cysteine and the closing phenylalanine or tryptophan. A D gene is named only where the DNA matches it firmly. Some rows have no size entry. The others give once, few or many, or a class for an expanded clone.

J gene: TRBJ2-3; clone size: NA; D gene: NA; V gene: TRBV11-2; CDR3 protein: CASSAPSVISTDTQYF; CDR3 DNA: TGTGCCAGCAGCGCCCCAAGCGTGATAAGCACAGATACGCAGTATTTT
J gene: TRBJ2-7; clone size: NA; D gene: TRBD1; V gene: TRBV7-6; CDR3 protein: CASSSEDRYYEQYF; CDR3 DNA: TGTGCCAGCAGCTCCGAGGACAGGTACTACGAGCAGTACTTC
J gene: TRBJ1-3; clone size: few; D gene: NA; V gene: TRBV9; CDR3 protein: CASSETERVGDTIYF; CDR3 DNA: TGTGCCAGCAGCGAAACAGAACGGGTCGGTGACACCATATATTTT
J gene: TRBJ1-1; clone size: NA; D gene: TRBD1; V gene: TRBV4-1; CDR3 protein: CASSRAGGRTEAFF; CDR3 DNA: TGCGCCAGCAGCCGAGCAGGGGGTCGCACTGAAGCTTTCTTT
J gene: TRBJ1-2; clone size: NA; D gene: TRBD1; V gene: TRBV27; CDR3 protein: CASSFGTGYGYTF; CDR3 DNA: TGTGCCAGCAGTTTCGGGACAGGGTATGGCTACACCTTC
J gene: TRBJ1-2; clone size: few; D gene: NA; V gene: TRBV27; CDR3 protein: CASSFLPRQYYGYTF; CDR3 DNA: TGTGCCAGCAGTTTCCTCCCGCGACAGTACTATGGCTACACCTTC
J gene: TRBJ1-2; clone size: NA; D gene: NA; V gene: TRBV13; CDR3 protein: CASSYPDLYGYTF; CDR3 DNA: TGTGCCAGCAGCTATCCTGATCTATATGGCTACACCTTC
J gene: TRBJ2-7; clone size: NA; D gene: NA; V gene: TRBV2; CDR3 protein: CASSEAGTSHGYEQYF; CDR3 DNA: TGTGCCAGCAGTGAGGCAGGGACATCGCATGGCTACGAGCAGTACTTC
J gene: TRBJ2-5; clone size: NA; D gene: NA; V gene: TRBV7-8; CDR3 protein: CASSLGDGYQETQYF; CDR3 DNA: TGTGCCAGCAGCTTAGGCGACGGGTACCAAGAGACCCAGTACTTC
J gene: TRBJ1-2; clone size: NA; D gene: NA; V gene: TRBV28; CDR3 protein: CASGNLGGGGGYTF; CDR3 DNA: TGTGCCAGCGGAAACCTAGGGGGGGGTGGTGGCTACACCTTC
J gene: TRBJ2-3; clone size: once; D gene: TRBD1; V gene: TRBV18; CDR3 protein: CASSPDRGTSTDTQYF; CDR3 DNA: TGTGCCAGCTCACCGGACAGGGGTACTAGCACAGATACGCAGTATTTT
J gene: TRBJ1-1; clone size: NA; D gene: NA; V gene: TRBV18; CDR3 protein: CASSPNPPPGEAFF; CDR3 DNA: TGTGCCAGCTCACCTAATCCACCCCCCGGTGAAGCTTTCTTT
J gene: TRBJ2-5; clone size: NA; D gene: NA; V gene: TRBV6-1; CDR3 protein: CASSEFRATQETQYF; CDR3 DNA: TGTGCCAGCAGTGAATTCCGGGCCACCCAAGAGACCCAGTACTTC
J gene: TRBJ1-4; clone size: once; D gene: NA; V gene: TRBV15; CDR3 protein: CATSRAGGIVNEKLFF; CDR3 DNA: TGTGCCACCAGCCGCGCTGGGGGGATTGTTAATGAAAAACTGTTTTTT
J gene: TRBJ2-1; clone size: few; D gene: NA; V gene: TRBV6-4; CDR3 protein: CASSEGGGGDEQFF; CDR3 DNA: TGTGCCAGCAGTGAAGGCGGGGGCGGAGATGAGCAGTTCTTC
J gene: TRBJ1-2; clone size: NA; D gene: NA; V gene: TRBV29-1; CDR3 protein: CSVGLTYGYTF; CDR3 DNA: TGCAGCGTGGGGCTGACCTATGGCTACACCTTC
J gene: TRBJ2-7; clone size: NA; D gene: TRBD2; V gene: TRBV5-6; CDR3 protein: CASSLASGRAYEQYF; CDR3 DNA: TGTGCCAGCAGCTTAGCTAGCGGGAGGGCTTACGAGCAGTACTTC
J gene: TRBJ1-2; clone size: NA; D gene: TRBD1; V gene: TRBV30; CDR3 protein: CAWRNNRGIYGYTF; CDR3 DNA: TGTGCCTGGAGGAATAACAGGGGCATCTATGGCTACACCTTC
J gene: TRBJ2-3; clone size: NA; D gene: TRBD2; V gene: TRBV2; CDR3 protein: CASSELAGGRTSTDTQYF; CDR3 DNA: TGTGCCAGCAGTGAATTAGCGGGGGGCCGTACTAGCACAGATACGCAGTATTTT
J gene: TRBJ1-5; clone size: once; D gene: TRBD1; V gene: TRBV18; CDR3 protein: CASSQDRNQPQHF; CDR3 DNA: TGTGCCAGCTCACAGGACAGGAATCAGCCCCAGCATTTT
J gene: TRBJ1-1; clone size: NA; D gene: NA; V gene: TRBV10-1; CDR3 protein: CASRSSQGAEAFF; CDR3 DNA: TGCGCCAGCAGAAGCTCCCAAGGTGCTGAAGCTTTCTTT
J gene: TRBJ1-2; clone size: NA; D gene: NA; V gene: TRBV30; CDR3 protein: CAWSKGWGYTF; CDR3 DNA: TGTGCCTGGAGTAAAGGGTGGGGCTACACCTTC
J gene: TRBJ1-2; clone size: NA; D gene: NA; V gene: TRBV18; CDR3 protein: CASSMPGLSYGYTF; CDR3 DNA: TGTGCCAGCTCAATGCCGGGACTGAGCTATGGCTACACCTTC
J gene: TRBJ2-1; clone size: NA; D gene: NA; V gene: TRBV9; CDR3 protein: CASSVAGAYNEQFF; CDR3 DNA: TGTGCCAGCAGCGTAGCGGGGGCATACAATGAGCAGTTCTTC
J gene: TRBJ2-3; clone size: NA; D gene: NA; V gene: TRBV5-1; CDR3 protein: CASSFERDWGTDTQYF; CDR3 DNA: TGCGCCAGCAGCTTCGAACGGGACTGGGGCACAGATACGCAGTATTTT
J gene: TRBJ1-2; clone size: NA; D gene: TRBD1; V gene: TRBV2; CDR3 protein: CASRRTGAGYGYTF; CDR3 DNA: TGTGCCAGCAGGAGGACAGGGGCCGGGTATGGCTACACCTTC
J gene: TRBJ1-2; clone size: NA; D gene: NA; V gene: TRBV7-3; CDR3 protein: CASSLTGQTNYGYTF; CDR3 DNA: TGTGCCAGCAGCTTAACAGGACAGACTAACTATGGCTACACCTTC
J gene: TRBJ2-3; clone size: NA; D gene: TRBD2; V gene: TRBV30; CDR3 protein: CAWSVLAGGTQYF; CDR3 DNA: TGTGCCTGGAGTGTTCTAGCGGGGGGAACGCAGTATTTT
J gene: TRBJ2-7; clone size: few; D gene: NA; V gene: TRBV10-2; CDR3 protein: CASSVGVYEQYF; CDR3 DNA: TGCGCCAGCAGTGTAGGGGTCTACGAGCAGTACTTC
J gene: TRBJ1-1; clone size: NA; D gene: NA; V gene: TRBV7-9; CDR3 protein: CASSLVVSSMNTEAFF; CDR3 DNA: TGTGCCAGCAGCTTAGTTGTGTCGTCCATGAACACTGAAGCTTTCTTT
J gene: TRBJ2-5; clone size: NA; D gene: NA; V gene: TRBV27; CDR3 protein: CASSRGRQETQYF; CDR3 DNA: TGTGCCAGCAGCAGGGGGAGGCAAGAGACCCAGTACTTC
J gene: TRBJ2-5; clone size: once; D gene: TRBD2; V gene: TRBV7-6; CDR3 protein: CASSFLSGDLQETQYF; CDR3 DNA: TGTGCCAGCAGCTTCCTGAGCGGGGACCTGCAAGAGACCCAGTACTTC
J gene: TRBJ1-3; clone size: NA; D gene: NA; V gene: TRBV28; CDR3 protein: CASTGDKRVGNTIYF; CDR3 DNA: TGTGCCAGCACCGGGGACAAGCGAGTTGGAAACACCATATATTTT
J gene: TRBJ2-3; clone size: NA; D gene: TRBD1; V gene: TRBV6-1; CDR3 protein: CASSVSTGGTDTQYF; CDR3 DNA: TGTGCCAGCAGTGTTTCGACAGGGGGCACAGATACGCAGTATTTT
J gene: TRBJ2-5; clone size: NA; D gene: NA; V gene: TRBV7-9; CDR3 protein: CASSSRETQYF; CDR3 DNA: TGTGCCAGCAGCTCTAGAGAGACCCAGTACTTC
J gene: TRBJ1-2; clone size: NA; D gene: TRBD1; V gene: TRBV5-6; CDR3 protein: CASSSPGTGDYGYTF; CDR3 DNA: TGTGCCAGCAGCTCCCCCGGGACAGGGGACTATGGCTACACCTTC
J gene: TRBJ1-1; clone size: NA; D gene: NA; V gene: TRBV7-2; CDR3 protein: CASSPTWAGKATFF; CDR3 DNA: TGTGCCAGCAGCCCCACTTGGGCAGGGAAGGCGACTTTCTTT
J gene: TRBJ2-1; clone size: once; D gene: NA; V gene: TRBV6-5; CDR3 protein: CASSYRASRYEQFF; CDR3 DNA: TGTGCCAGCAGTTACCGGGCCTCCAGATATGAGCAGTTCTTC
J gene: TRBJ1-5; clone size: NA; D gene: NA; V gene: TRBV4-2; CDR3 protein: CASSQEQNQPQHF; CDR3 DNA: TGTGCCAGCAGCCAAGAGCAGAACCAGCCCCAGCATTTT
J gene: TRBJ2-2; clone size: NA; D gene: NA; V gene: TRBV7-2; CDR3 protein: CASSLVGPGELFF; CDR3 DNA: TGTGCCAGCAGCTTAGTTGGCCCCGGGGAGCTGTTTTTT
J gene: TRBJ2-1; clone size: NA; D gene: TRBD2; V gene: TRBV19; CDR3 protein: CASRKAGASYNEQFF; CDR3 DNA: TGTGCCAGTAGAAAAGCGGGAGCTAGCTACAATGAGCAGTTCTTC
J gene: TRBJ1-2; clone size: NA; D gene: NA; V gene: TRBV14; CDR3 protein: CASSQERGDYGYTF; CDR3 DNA: TGTGCCAGCAGCCAAGAGCGGGGAGACTATGGCTACACCTTC
J gene: TRBJ1-4; clone size: NA; D gene: NA; V gene: TRBV5-1; CDR3 protein: CASSEYGQFNEKLFF; CDR3 DNA: TGCGCCAGCAGCGAATACGGACAGTTTAATGAAAAACTGTTTTTT
J gene: TRBJ2-6; clone size: few; D gene: NA; V gene: TRBV6-1; CDR3 protein: CASSAPAAGANVLTF; CDR3 DNA: TGTGCCAGCAGTGCCCCGGCAGCTGGGGCCAACGTCCTGACTTTC
J gene: TRBJ2-7; clone size: NA; D gene: NA; V gene: TRBV18; CDR3 protein: CASSPEGPTGEQYF; CDR3 DNA: TGTGCCAGCTCACCCGAAGGGCCCACCGGCGAGCAGTACTTC
J gene: TRBJ2-3; clone size: NA; D gene: NA; V gene: TRBV2; CDR3 protein: CASSPFTDTQYF; CDR3 DNA: TGTGCCAGCAGCCCTTTCACAGATACGCAGTATTTT
J gene: TRBJ2-7; clone size: NA; D gene: TRBD1; V gene: TRBV10-2; CDR3 protein: CASSEWGQGAATQYF; CDR3 DNA: TGCGCCAGCAGTGAGTGGGGACAGGGGGCAGCCACGCAGTACTTC
J gene: TRBJ1-6; clone size: NA; D gene: TRBD1; V gene: TRBV19; CDR3 protein: CASSARQGRKGSYNSPLHF; CDR3 DNA: TGTGCCAGTAGTGCGAGACAGGGGAGGAAGGGCTCCTATAATTCACCCCTCCACTTT
J gene: TRBJ2-5; clone size: once; D gene: TRBD2; V gene: TRBV7-2; CDR3 protein: CASSLVYSGGAETQYF; CDR3 DNA: TGTGCCAGCAGCTTAGTGTACAGCGGGGGGGCGGAGACCCAGTACTTC
J gene: TRBJ2-3; clone size: NA; D gene: NA; V gene: TRBV6-1; CDR3 protein: CASSGTYTDTQYF; CDR3 DNA: TGTGCCAGCAGCGGGACTTACACAGATACGCAGTATTTT
J gene: TRBJ2-5; clone size: NA; D gene: NA; V gene: TRBV28; CDR3 protein: CASSFQGGETQYF; CDR3 DNA: TGTGCCAGCAGTTTTCAGGGGGGAGAGACCCAGTACTTC
J gene: TRBJ2-7; clone size: NA; D gene: TRBD2; V gene: TRBV2; CDR3 protein: CASSRTSGSLVWQYF; CDR3 DNA: TGTGCCAGCAGTAGGACTAGCGGGAGTTTAGTGTGGCAGTACTTC
J gene: TRBJ2-5; clone size: NA; D gene: NA; V gene: TRBV28; CDR3 protein: CASPPPPGRGERKQETQYF; CDR3 DNA: TGTGCCAGCCCACCCCCCCCCGGCAGGGGCGAAAGAAAGCAAGAGACCCAGTACTTC
J gene: TRBJ1-5; clone size: NA; D gene: NA; V gene: TRBV19; CDR3 protein: CASSRGRESNQPQHF; CDR3 DNA: TGTGCCAGTAGCCGAGGAAGGGAAAGCAATCAGCCCCAGCATTTT